This T cell receptor (beta chain) stems from a study of cytomegalovirus exposure and HLA in healthy donors. Study information: Unique TCR beta sequences numbering over 100 million came from roughly 180 million T cells in an earlier analysis.

Points from the study as a whole: In a later analysis, 15,000 to 20,000 TCR beta sequences were associated with HLA alleles at 0.05 false discovery rate. Reported performance of the classifier showed diagnosis of cytomegalovirus status with high specificity and sensitivity.

Trimming pared 3 bases from V and 10 bases from J, leaving 13 bases between. Germline CDR1 MGHRA, CDR2 YSYEKL. The CDR3 covers 13 residues. In the PCR, 60 Vbeta and 13 Jbeta primers were used. Data came from immunoSEQ multiplex PCR; TCRdb stores just in-frame clones and leaves some out. Altogether about 120,000 clones are present, roughly three fifths being singletons, with the ten largest covering 9% to 10%. About this clone itself: No antigen is known for it.

This chain connects TRBV4-1 to TRBJ2-1, with a possible D match to TRBD2 (5 bases). Sequences were obtained from PBMCs. This TCR was recovered from a man aged 35 to 55 in good health and CMV-seropositive. The CDR3 region has the DNA TGCGCCAGCAGCCAGAGGGTTCGACCCGAGCAGTTCTTC. Amino acids: CASSQRVRPEQFF.